This T cell receptor (beta chain) was recovered during a study of blood T cell repertoires in COVID-19. Whole-study context: Collection of acute and convalescent COVID-19 samples took place in the United States, Italy and Spain.

This CDR3 spans 13 amino acids. V was cut by 4 bases and J by 9 bases, with 13 bases left in between. Germline V gene lookup returns CDR1 KGHSH and CDR2 LQKENI. Authors' methods: Amplification with reference gene primers provided the estimates of nucleated cell counts. Libraries were prepared by immunoSEQ multiplex PCR; TCRdb keeps only in-frame clonotypes and omits some of them. V and J calls and clone size are those listed in that table; D and trimming were worked out from the DNA. The sample contains about 270,000 clones, roughly 86% of which appear only once. The material sequenced was peripheral blood. This TCR was recovered from a middle-aged man who had recovered from COVID-19. This chain joins TRBV18 and TRBJ2-1; maybe TRBD2 (6 bases). CDR3 in DNA: TGTGCCAGCTCACGGGGCGGGAATACTGAGCAGTTCTTC. It translates to CASSRGGNTEQFF.